These 21 T cell receptor beta chains came from one sample sequenced in a study of blood T cell repertoires in COVID-19. Using immunoSEQ multiplex PCR, the repertoire was profiled, and TCRdb retains in-frame clones only, with some absent. The sample includes roughly 100,000 clones, approximately 84% of them seen just once. Sequenced: peripheral blood. These receptors came from a human donor in a cohort sampled during active COVID-19.

This chain uses TRBV9 with TRBJ1-6; no firm D call. This CDR3 has 14 amino acids. V was shortened by 3 bases and J by 9 bases, with 13 bases between the two germline ends. Germline loops: CDR1 SGDLS, CDR2 YYNGEE. CDR3 nucleotides: TGTGCCAGCAGCGCGCGGGGAACTTCTTCACCCCTCCACTTT. Its protein product is CASSARGTSSPLHF.

This clone was found a few times. The chain is built from TRBV30 and TRBJ1-1; 7 bases fit TRBD1. This CDR3 comprises 13 residues. J lost 2 bases, V lost 4 bases, and 4 bases had no gene match. The germline gives CDR1 GTSNPN, CDR2 SVGIG (reference sequence). The CDR3 reads CAWTRDSNTEAFF. CDR3 in DNA: TGTGCCTGGACGAGGGACAGCAACACTGAAGCTTTCTTT.

V gene TRBV3-1 (or the pseudogene TRBV3-2) combines with J gene TRBJ2-1; 8 bases fit TRBD2. Germline V gene sequence: CDR1 LGHDT, CDR2 YNNKEL (reference sequence). V was clipped by 4 bases and J by 7 bases; unmatched bases: 12. The CDR3 is 16 residues long. The CDR3 here is CASSRTGGAGLNEQFF. As DNA, the CDR3 is TGTGCCAGCAGCCGGACGGGAGGGGCCGGTTTAAATGAGCAGTTCTTC.

The chain is built from TRBV19 and TRBJ2-1; 7 bases map to TRBD1. V shed 4 bases, J shed 4 bases, and the junction held 4 bases outside the gene matches. Germline-derived CDR1 and CDR2 are LNHDA and SQIVND (reference sequence). The CDR3 runs 14 residues. Here the CDR3 reads CASSTPGQYNEQFF. As DNA, the CDR3 is TGTGCCAGTAGTACTCCGGGACAGTACAATGAGCAGTTCTTC.

For the CDR3, the DNA is TGTGCCAGCAGCTTAGGGACTAGCGGGGTCCGGGGTGAGCAGTTCTTC. It is translated as CASSLGTSGVRGEQFF. This sequence joins TRBV7-6 and TRBJ2-1; 12 positions match TRBD2. Germline V gene lookup returns CDR1 SGHVS and CDR2 FNYEAQ. This CDR3 has 16 amino acids. Trimming cost V 1 base and J 9 bases; bases outside gene matches: 7.

The chain joins TRBV19 to TRBJ1-5; 7 bases agree with TRBD1. V dropped 3 bases and J dropped 0; count of bases not matched to a gene: 8. The length of the CDR3 is 17 residues. Germline CDR1 is LNHDA and CDR2 is SQIVND (reference sequence). The CDR3 coding sequence is TGTGCCAGTAGTATTTGGGACAGCGAGTATAGCAATCAGCCCCAGCATTTT. Translating gives CASSIWDSEYSNQPQHF.

The V and J genes are TRBV18 and TRBJ2-7; TRBD1 aligns across 7 bases. CDR3 length: 14 residues. The V and J ends lost 6 bases and 2 bases, in that order; junction bases with no gene match: 7. Germline lookup yields CDR1 KGHSH and CDR2 LQKENI. CDR3 coding DNA: TGTGCCAGCTCGCTCCGGGACAGAACCTACGAGCAGTACTTC. It yields the protein CASSLRDRTYEQYF. Based on the CDR3 plus reference TRBV18 and TRBJ2-7, the full variable domain is NAGVMQNPRHLVRRRGQEARLRCSPMKGHSHVYWYRQLPEEGLKFMVYLQKENIIDESGMPKERFSAEFPKEGPSILRIQQVVRGDSAAYFCASSLRDRTYEQYFGPGTRLTVT.

The V call is TRBV30, the J call TRBJ1-1, with 9 positions matching TRBD1. This CDR3 has 14 amino acids. Germline V gene sequence: CDR1 GTSNPN, CDR2 SVGIG (reference sequence). The V segment lost 4 bases and the J segment 5 bases; nucleotides outside the gene matches: 8. CDR3 in amino acids: CAWNRGRIGTEAFF. CDR3 DNA sequence: TGTGCCTGGAACAGGGGGCGGATAGGGACTGAAGCTTTCTTT.

The CDR3, as DNA: TGCGCCAGCAGCCAAGGGGAAGCGGGGGGCTCCCGAGATACGCAGTATTTT. Its protein is CASSQGEAGGSRDTQYF. This rearrangement joins TRBV4-1 to TRBJ2-3, with 9 bases that match TRBD2. V lost 1 base, J lost 5 bases, and 10 bases stayed unmatched. Germline V lookup: CDR1 MGHRA, CDR2 YSYEKL. This CDR3 is 17 amino acids long.

The chain uses TRBV7-2 and TRBJ2-3; maybe TRBD1 (5 bases). Per the germline V gene, CDR1 is SGHTA and CDR2 is FQGNSA. With 5 bases removed from V and 0 bases from J, the gap between germline ends came to 12 bases. The CDR3 is made up of 15 amino acids. The CDR3 DNA reads as TGTGCCAGCAGCGCCCAGGGTGCAAGCACAGATACGCAGTATTTT. This encodes CASSAQGASTDTQYF.

This clone appeared once. J is TRBJ2-2 and V is TRBV5-4, with TRBD2 matching 11 bases. This CDR3 has 15 amino acids. The germline V gene has CDR1 SGHNT and CDR2 YYREEE (reference sequence). Trimming took 5 bases from V and 6 from J; bases not matched to a gene: 6. CDR3 nucleotides: TGTGCCAGCAGAGTAGGGACTAGCGGCTCCGGGGAGCTGTTTTTT. It yields the protein CASRVGTSGSGELFF.

The rearrangement links TRBV3-1 (or the pseudogene TRBV3-2) to TRBJ1-1; D not certain. With 4 bases removed from V and 10 bases from J, the gap between germline ends came to 19 bases. This CDR3 has 14 amino acids. Germline values: CDR1 LGHDT, CDR2 YNNKEL (reference sequence). The DNA for the CDR3 is TGTGCCAGCAGCCCTCTCTTCAGCCATGAGGGAGCTTTCTTT. This sequence encodes CASSPLFSHEGAFF.

The chain carries TRBV3-1 (or the pseudogene TRBV3-2) and TRBJ2-3; D gene uncertain. CDR1 LGHDT and CDR2 YNNKEL come from the germline V gene (reference sequence). V was cut by 1 base and J by 4 bases, with 9 bases left in between. There are 14 residues in the CDR3. The CDR3 loop reads CASSQVSPPDTQYF. CDR3 bases: TGTGCCAGCAGCCAAGTTAGCCCCCCAGATACGCAGTATTTT.

This sequence joins TRBV5-1 and TRBJ1-2; 7 nucleotides match TRBD1. The ends lost 4 bases at V and 7 bases at J; junction bases unmatched: 10. The CDR3 spans 14 residues. Germline lookup yields CDR1 SGHRS and CDR2 YFSETQ. For the CDR3, the DNA is TGCGCCAGCAGCCGTACAGGGGCCGATGCTGGCTACACCTTC. Translation: CASSRTGADAGYTF.

In DNA form, the CDR3 reads TGTGCCAGCAGAGCGGGGGATGGTTATGAGCAGTTCTTC. Amino acids: CASRAGDGYEQFF. The V and J genes are TRBV2 and TRBJ2-1, with 8 bases that match TRBD2. The trim removed 6 bases at V and 8 bases at J, leaving 6 bases unmatched. The CDR3 contains 13 residues. Per germline, CDR1 SNHLY and CDR2 FYNNEI.

The V call is TRBV3-1 (or the pseudogene TRBV3-2), the J call TRBJ2-7, with D hard to call. V dropped 3 bases and J dropped 0 bases, with 3 bases sitting between them. The length of the CDR3 is 12 residues. Looked up from germline, CDR1 is LGHDT and CDR2 is YNNKEL (reference sequence). The CDR3: CASSHLSYEQYF. Written as DNA, the CDR3 is TGTGCCAGCAGCCACCTCTCCTACGAGCAGTACTTC.

The chain employs TRBV30 and TRBJ2-1, with TRBD2 matching over 7 bases. V shed 0 bases and J 4 bases; nucleotides not matched to a gene: 6. Germline CDR1 is GTSNPN and CDR2 is SVGIG (reference sequence). The CDR3 has 15 residues. The CDR3 spells CAWSVLGGIYNEQFF. CDR3 sequence (DNA): TGTGCCTGGAGTGTACTCGGGGGGATATACAATGAGCAGTTCTTC.

The chain links TRBV6-5 to TRBJ1-6; D is possibly TRBD1 (6 bases). The V gene lost 0 bases and the J gene lost 9 bases, with 15 bases spanning the gap. From germline, CDR1 is MNHEY and CDR2 SVGAGI. CDR3 length: 16 residues. DNA for the CDR3: TGTGCCAGCAGTTACTCGAATGACAGGCTGAGTTCACCCCTCCACTTT. The encoded protein is CASSYSNDRLSSPLHF.

This chain joins TRBV5-1 and TRBJ2-1; 10 positions agree with TRBD2. Trimming took 0 bases from V and 12 from J; bases not matched to a gene: 12. Germline-derived CDR1 and CDR2 are SGHRS and YFSETQ. The CDR3 consists of 16 residues. CDR3 sequence (DNA): TGCGCCAGCAGCTTGGGTGGGCTAGCGGGGGCCAATTGGCAGTTCTTC. Protein: CASSLGGLAGANWQFF. Drawing the rest from reference TRBV5-1 and TRBJ2-1, the complete variable domain is KAGVTQTPRYLIKTRGQQVTLSCSPISGHRSVSWYQQTPGQGLQFLFEYFSETQRNKGNFPGRFSGRQFSNSRSEMNVSTLELGDSALYLCASSLGGLAGANWQFFGPGTRLTVL.

The gene calls are TRBV5-8 and TRBJ2-1, with D possibly matching TRBD1 (6 bases). Between the trimmed V and J ends, which lost 5 bases and 3 bases, there was a span of 21 bases. In germline, CDR1 is SGHTS, CDR2 YDEGEE. CDR3 length: 17 residues. The CDR3 DNA sequence: TGTGCCAGCAGGTTATTAGCCCGGGACATATTCTACAATGAGCAGTTCTTC. It translates to CASRLLARDIFYNEQFF.

The genes are TRBV15 and TRBJ1-1; D is ambiguous. CDR3 length equals 16 residues. The germline V gene has CDR1 LNHNV and CDR2 YYDKDF (reference sequence). The ends were cut back, 1 base at V and 4 bases at J, with 16 bases in the middle. The CDR3 reads CATSRARRGGGTEAFF. The CDR3 coding sequence is TGTGCCACCAGCAGAGCCCGACGGGGAGGTGGCACTGAAGCTTTCTTT.